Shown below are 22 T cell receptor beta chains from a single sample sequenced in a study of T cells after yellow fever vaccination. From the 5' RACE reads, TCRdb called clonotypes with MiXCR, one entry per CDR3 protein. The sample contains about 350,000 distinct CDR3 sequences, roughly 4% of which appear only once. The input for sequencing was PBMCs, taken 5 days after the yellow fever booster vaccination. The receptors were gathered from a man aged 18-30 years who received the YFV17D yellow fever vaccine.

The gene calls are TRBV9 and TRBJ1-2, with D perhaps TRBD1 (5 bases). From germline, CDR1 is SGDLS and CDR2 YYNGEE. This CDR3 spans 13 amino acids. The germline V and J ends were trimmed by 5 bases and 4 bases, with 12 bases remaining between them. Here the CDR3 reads CASRGEKAYGYTF. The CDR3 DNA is TGTGCCAGCAGGGGGGAGAAGGCCTATGGCTACACCTTC.

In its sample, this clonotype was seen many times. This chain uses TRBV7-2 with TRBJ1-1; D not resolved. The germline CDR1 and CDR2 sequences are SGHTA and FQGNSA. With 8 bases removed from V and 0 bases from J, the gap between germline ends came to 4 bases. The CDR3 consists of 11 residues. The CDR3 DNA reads TGTGCCAGCCTGCTGAACACTGAAGCTTTCTTT. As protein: CASLLNTEAFF.

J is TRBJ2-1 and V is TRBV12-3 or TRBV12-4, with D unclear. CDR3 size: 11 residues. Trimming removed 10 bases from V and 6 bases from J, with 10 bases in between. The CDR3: CATEDLNEQFF. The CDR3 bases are TGTGCCACTGAGGACCTCAATGAGCAGTTCTTC.

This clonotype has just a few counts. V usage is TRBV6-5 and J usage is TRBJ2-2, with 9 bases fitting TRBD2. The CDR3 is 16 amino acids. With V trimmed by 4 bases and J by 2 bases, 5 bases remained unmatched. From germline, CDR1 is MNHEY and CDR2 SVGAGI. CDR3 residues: CASSSLAGFNTGELFF. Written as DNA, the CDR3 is TGTGCCAGCAGTTCCCTAGCGGGGTTTAACACCGGGGAGCTGTTTTTT.

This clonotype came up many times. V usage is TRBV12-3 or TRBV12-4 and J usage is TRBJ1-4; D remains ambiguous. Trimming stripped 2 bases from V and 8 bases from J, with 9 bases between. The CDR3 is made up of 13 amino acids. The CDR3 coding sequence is TGTGCCAGCAGTTTACATGGGAGCGAAAAACTGTTTTTT. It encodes CASSLHGSEKLFF.

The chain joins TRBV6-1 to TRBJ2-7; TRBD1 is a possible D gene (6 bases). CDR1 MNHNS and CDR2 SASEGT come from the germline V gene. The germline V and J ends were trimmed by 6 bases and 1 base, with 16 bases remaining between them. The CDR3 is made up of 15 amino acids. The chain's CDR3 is CASRQTGQGSYEQYF. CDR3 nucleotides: TGTGCCAGCAGACAAACAGGGCAAGGGTCCTACGAGCAGTACTTC.

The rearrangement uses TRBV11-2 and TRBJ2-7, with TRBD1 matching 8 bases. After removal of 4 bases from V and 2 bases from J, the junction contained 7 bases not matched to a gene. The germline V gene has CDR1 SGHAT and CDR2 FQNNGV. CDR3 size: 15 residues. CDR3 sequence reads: CASSSIRDRPYEQYV. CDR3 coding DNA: TGTGCCAGCAGCTCCATCCGGGACAGGCCCTACGAGCAGTACGTC.

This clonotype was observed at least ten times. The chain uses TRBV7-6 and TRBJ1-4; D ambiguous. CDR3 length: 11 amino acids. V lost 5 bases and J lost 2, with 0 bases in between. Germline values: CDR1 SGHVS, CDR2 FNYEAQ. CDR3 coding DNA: TGTGCCAGCAGCACTAATGAAAAACTGTTTTTT. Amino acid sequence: CASSTNEKLFF.

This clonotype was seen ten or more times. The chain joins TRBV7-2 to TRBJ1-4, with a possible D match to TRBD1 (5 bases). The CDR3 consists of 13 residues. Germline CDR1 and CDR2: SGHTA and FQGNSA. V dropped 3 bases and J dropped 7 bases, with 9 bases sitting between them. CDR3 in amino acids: CASSLNGGEKLFF. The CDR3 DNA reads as TGTGCCAGCAGCTTGAATGGGGGTGAAAAACTGTTTTTT.

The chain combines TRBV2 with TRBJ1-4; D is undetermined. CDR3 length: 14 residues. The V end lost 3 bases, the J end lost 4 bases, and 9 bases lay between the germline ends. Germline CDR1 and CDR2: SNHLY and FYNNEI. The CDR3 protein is CASSERPVNEKLFF. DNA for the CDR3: TGTGCCAGCAGTGAGCGGCCCGTTAATGAAAAACTGTTTTTT.

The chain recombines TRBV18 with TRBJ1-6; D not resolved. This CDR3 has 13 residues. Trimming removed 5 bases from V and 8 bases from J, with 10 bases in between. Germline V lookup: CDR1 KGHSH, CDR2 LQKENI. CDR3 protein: CASSSIRYSPLHF. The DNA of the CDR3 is TGTGCCAGCTCAAGCATTCGGTATTCACCCCTCCACTTT.

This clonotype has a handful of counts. The CDR3 sequence is CASDRGGTEAFF. The CDR3 DNA reads as TGTGCCAGTGACAGGGGGGGCACTGAAGCTTTCTTT. The chain carries TRBV19 and TRBJ1-1; 9 bases are shared with TRBD1. Trimming removed 8 bases from V and 4 bases from J; junction bases left unmatched: 2. Germline values: CDR1 LNHDA, CDR2 SQIVND (reference sequence). The CDR3 runs 12 residues.

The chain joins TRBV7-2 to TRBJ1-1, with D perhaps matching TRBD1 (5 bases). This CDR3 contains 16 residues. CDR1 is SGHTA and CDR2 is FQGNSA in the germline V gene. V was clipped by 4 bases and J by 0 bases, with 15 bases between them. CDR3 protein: CASSSQGAPMNTEAFF. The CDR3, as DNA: TGTGCCAGCAGCTCCCAAGGGGCCCCAATGAACACTGAAGCTTTCTTT.

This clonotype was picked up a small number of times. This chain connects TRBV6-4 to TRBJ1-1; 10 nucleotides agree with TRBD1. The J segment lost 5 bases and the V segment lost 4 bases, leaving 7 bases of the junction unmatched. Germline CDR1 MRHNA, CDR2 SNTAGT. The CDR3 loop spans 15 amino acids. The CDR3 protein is CASSAHGQGGTEAFF. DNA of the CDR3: TGTGCCAGCAGTGCGCACGGACAGGGGGGGACTGAAGCTTTCTTT.

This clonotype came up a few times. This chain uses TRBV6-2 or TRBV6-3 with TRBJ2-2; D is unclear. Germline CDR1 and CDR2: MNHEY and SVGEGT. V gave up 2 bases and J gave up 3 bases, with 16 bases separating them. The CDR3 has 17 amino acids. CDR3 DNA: TGTGCCAGCAGTTACGATGGCCTACGATTGGACACCGGGGAGCTGTTTTTT. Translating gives CASSYDGLRLDTGELFF.

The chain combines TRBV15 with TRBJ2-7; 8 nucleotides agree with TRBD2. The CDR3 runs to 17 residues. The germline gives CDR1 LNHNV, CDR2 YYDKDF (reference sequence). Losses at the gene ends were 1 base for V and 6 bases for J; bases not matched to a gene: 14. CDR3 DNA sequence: TGTGCCACCAGCAGAGTCTCGGGGGGGCGATCCGAGTCCGAGCAGTACGTC. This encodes CATSRVSGGRSESEQYV.

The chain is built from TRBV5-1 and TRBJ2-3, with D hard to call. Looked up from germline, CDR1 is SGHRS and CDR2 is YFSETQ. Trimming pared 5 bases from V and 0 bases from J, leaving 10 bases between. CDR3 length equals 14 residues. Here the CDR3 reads CASRPIGSTDTQYF. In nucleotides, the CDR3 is TGCGCCAGCAGGCCAATTGGTAGCACAGATACGCAGTATTTT.

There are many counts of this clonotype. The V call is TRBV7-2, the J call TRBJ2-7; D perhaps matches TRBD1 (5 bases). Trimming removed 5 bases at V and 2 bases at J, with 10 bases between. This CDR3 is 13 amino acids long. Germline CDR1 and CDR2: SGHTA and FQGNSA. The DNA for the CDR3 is TGTGCCAGCAGCGTCGACAGCCCCTACGAGCAGTACTTC. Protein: CASSVDSPYEQYF.

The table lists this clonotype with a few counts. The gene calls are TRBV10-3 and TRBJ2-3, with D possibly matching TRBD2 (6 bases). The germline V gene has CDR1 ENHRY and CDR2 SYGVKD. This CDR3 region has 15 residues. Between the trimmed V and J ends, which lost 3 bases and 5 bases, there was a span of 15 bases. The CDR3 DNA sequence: TGTGCCATCAGTGATTCCGGGCGGGGTGGAGATACGCAGTATTTT. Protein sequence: CAISDSGRGGDTQYF.

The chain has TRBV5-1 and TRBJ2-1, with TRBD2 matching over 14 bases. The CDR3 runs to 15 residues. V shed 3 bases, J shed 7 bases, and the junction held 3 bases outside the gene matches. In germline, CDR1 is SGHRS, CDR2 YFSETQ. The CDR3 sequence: CASSSGLAGANEQFF. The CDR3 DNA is TGCGCCAGCAGCTCGGGACTAGCGGGAGCGAATGAGCAGTTCTTC.

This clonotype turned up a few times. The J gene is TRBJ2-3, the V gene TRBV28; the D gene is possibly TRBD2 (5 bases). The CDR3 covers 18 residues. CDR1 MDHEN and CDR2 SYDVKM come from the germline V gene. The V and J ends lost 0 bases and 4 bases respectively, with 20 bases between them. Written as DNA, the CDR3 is TGTGCCAGCAGTTTATGGGGAGTTAGGCAGCTCGAGGCAGATACGCAGTATTTT. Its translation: CASSLWGVRQLEADTQYF.

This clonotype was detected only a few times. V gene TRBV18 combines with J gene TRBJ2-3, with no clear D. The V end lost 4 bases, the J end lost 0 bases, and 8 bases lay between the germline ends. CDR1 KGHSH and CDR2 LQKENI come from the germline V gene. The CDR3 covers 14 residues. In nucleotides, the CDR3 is TGTGCCAGCTCACGGTCATTAAGCACAGATACGCAGTATTTT. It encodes CASSRSLSTDTQYF.